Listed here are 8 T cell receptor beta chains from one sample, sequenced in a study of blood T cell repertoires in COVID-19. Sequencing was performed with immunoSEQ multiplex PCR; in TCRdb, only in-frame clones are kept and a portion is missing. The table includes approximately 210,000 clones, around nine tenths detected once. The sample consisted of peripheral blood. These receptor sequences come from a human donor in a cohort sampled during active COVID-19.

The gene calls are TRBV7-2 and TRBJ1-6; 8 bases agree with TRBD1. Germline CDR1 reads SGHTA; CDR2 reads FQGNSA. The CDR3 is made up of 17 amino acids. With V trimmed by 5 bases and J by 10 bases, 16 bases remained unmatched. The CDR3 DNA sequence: TGTGCCAGCAGCCAAGCGCGGACAGGGTATTCAGGATCACCCCTCCACTTT. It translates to CASSQARTGYSGSPLHF.

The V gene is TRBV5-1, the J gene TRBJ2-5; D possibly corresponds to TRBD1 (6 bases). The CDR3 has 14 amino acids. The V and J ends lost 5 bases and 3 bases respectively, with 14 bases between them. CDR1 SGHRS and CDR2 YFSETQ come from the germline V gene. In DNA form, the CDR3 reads TGCGCCAGCAGATACAACAGGGCGGAAGAGACCCAGTACTTC. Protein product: CASRYNRAEETQYF.

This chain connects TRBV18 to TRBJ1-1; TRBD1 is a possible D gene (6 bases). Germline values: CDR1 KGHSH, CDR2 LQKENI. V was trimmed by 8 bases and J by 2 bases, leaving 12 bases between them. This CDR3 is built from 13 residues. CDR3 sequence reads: CASQDSLNTEAFF. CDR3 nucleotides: TGTGCCAGCCAGGACAGCCTTAACACTGAAGCTTTCTTT.

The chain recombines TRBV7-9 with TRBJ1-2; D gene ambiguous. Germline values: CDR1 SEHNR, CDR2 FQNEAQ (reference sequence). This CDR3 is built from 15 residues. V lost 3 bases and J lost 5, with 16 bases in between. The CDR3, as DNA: TGTGCCAGCAGCTTCGGTGAGGGTAGAGATTATGGCTACACCTTC. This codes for CASSFGEGRDYGYTF.

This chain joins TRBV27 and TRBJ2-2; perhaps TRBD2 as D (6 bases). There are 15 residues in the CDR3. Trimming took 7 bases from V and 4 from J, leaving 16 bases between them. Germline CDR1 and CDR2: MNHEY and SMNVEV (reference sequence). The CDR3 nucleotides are TGTGCCAGCAATTCCAGGACCGGGGGCACCGGGGAGCTGTTTTTT. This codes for CASNSRTGGTGELFF.

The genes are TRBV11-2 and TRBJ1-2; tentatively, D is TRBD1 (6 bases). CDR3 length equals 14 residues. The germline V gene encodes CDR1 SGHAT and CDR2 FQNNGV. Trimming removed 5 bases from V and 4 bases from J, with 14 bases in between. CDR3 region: CASSPNRVGYGYTF. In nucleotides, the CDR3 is TGTGCCAGCAGCCCCAACAGGGTCGGCTATGGCTACACCTTC.

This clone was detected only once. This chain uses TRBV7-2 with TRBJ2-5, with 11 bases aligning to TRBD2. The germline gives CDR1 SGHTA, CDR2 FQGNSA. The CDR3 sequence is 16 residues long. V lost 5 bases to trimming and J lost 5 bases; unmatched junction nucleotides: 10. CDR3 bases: TGTGCCAGCAGCATCTCTAGCGGGGGGACCAGGGAGACCCAGTACTTC. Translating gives CASSISSGGTRETQYF.

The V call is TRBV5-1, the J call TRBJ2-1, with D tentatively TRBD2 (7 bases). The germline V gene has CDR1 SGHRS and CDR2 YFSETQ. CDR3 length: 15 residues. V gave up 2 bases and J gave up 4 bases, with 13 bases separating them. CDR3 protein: CASSLSRGAYNEQFF. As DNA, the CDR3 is TGCGCCAGCAGCTTAAGTCGGGGGGCGTACAATGAGCAGTTCTTC.